This TCR beta chain came from a study of naive and memory T cell subsets. Findings and caveats of the study: The RNA method is potentially sensitive to activation and differentiation changes.

For this clonotype: The antigen is not known.

TCR cDNA received a 3' ligated oligonucleotide that carried a UMI. Adult healthy volunteers gave 2.5 ml peripheral blood for whole-blood RNA. Unsorted total RNA, about 1 to 1,100 ng, was DNase treated before reverse transcription. The SP2 primer and nested alpha and beta constant region primers amplified ligated cDNA in four rounds. Blood and skin TCR RNA was reverse transcribed with alpha and beta constant primers. TCRdb re-called the 5' RACE reads through MiXCR, storing one row per CDR3 protein. The sample includes approximately 32,000 distinct CDR3 sequences, approximately 16% of them seen just once. The receptor comes from a female donor in good health.

The CDR3 is CASSYDLGVTGELFF. The DNA for the CDR3 is TGTGCCAGCAGTTACGATCTTGGGGTCACCGGGGAGCTGTTTTTT. V gene TRBV6-7 combines with J gene TRBJ2-2; D unresolved. TRBV6-7 is marked as an open reading frame, function uncertain. V was clipped by 2 bases and J by 4 bases, with 11 bases between them. The CDR3 is made up of 15 amino acids.